This entry lists 13 T cell receptor beta chains sequenced from one sample in a study of identical twins. Via MiXCR, TCRdb re-called the 5' RACE reads, giving one row per CDR3 protein. The sample has some 560,000 distinct CDR3 sequences; just under 10% are singletons. Another study also made use of these data, one on yellow fever vaccine responses in identical twins.

Sequenced sample: PBMCs. The receptors shown here come from a woman aged 18-29 years in good health.

This clonotype was counted ten times or more. This chain connects TRBV20-1 to TRBJ2-5; tentative D call: TRBD2 (6 bases). CDR1 DFQATT and CDR2 SNEGSKA come from the germline V gene (reference sequence). The CDR3 spans 13 residues. The V end lost 4 bases, the J end lost 3 bases, and 12 bases lay between the germline ends. The CDR3 region has the DNA TGCAGTGCTAAACCGGGAGCTAAAGAGACCCAGTACTTC. It yields the protein CSAKPGAKETQYF.

The chain combines TRBV7-8 with TRBJ2-4; TRBD1 might be the D (6 bases). Germline V CDR1 and CDR2: SGHVS, FQNEAQ. The V gene lost 2 bases and the J gene lost 8 bases, with 16 bases spanning the gap. The CDR3 length is 15 residues. Here the CDR3 DNA reads TGTGCCAGCAGCTTACGGGTTTCAGGGGCGGACATTCAGTACTTC. As protein: CASSLRVSGADIQYF.

This clonotype was seen a few times. This rearrangement joins TRBV5-6 to TRBJ2-4, with a weak D call TRBD2 (6 bases). V shed 9 bases and J shed 1 base, with 11 bases lying between them. CDR1 and CDR2 (germline): SGHDT, YYEEEE. The CDR3 contains 13 residues. The DNA of the CDR3 is TGTGCCAAAGCGGGTCCTGCCAAAAACATTCAGTACTTC. Its translation: CAKAGPAKNIQYF.

The chain combines TRBV2 with TRBJ2-7; D unresolved. CDR3 length equals 12 residues. CDR1 is SNHLY and CDR2 is FYNNEI in the germline V gene. V shed 6 bases and J shed 6 bases, with 12 bases lying between them. The CDR3 sequence is CASRAIGPEQYF. In DNA, the CDR3 is TGTGCCAGCAGGGCCATAGGACCCGAGCAGTACTTC.

This clonotype was counted many times. This chain joins TRBV12-3 or TRBV12-4 and TRBJ2-5; 14 bases fit TRBD2. CDR3 size: 16 residues. The V gene end was trimmed by 5 bases and the J gene end by 3 bases; junction bases not matched to a gene: 5. CDR3: CASSPPGLAGEETQYF. In DNA, the CDR3 is TGTGCCAGCAGTCCCCCGGGACTAGCGGGAGAAGAGACCCAGTACTTC.

This clonotype was found a few times. The chain joins TRBV6-1 to TRBJ2-3; the D is unclear. Trimming took off 8 bases at V and 2 bases at J, with 23 bases between the two ends. Germline V gene sequence: CDR1 MNHNS, CDR2 SASEGT. This CDR3 is built from 17 residues. The CDR3 sequence is CASRRLPVAYLTDTQYF. The CDR3 DNA reads TGTGCCAGCCGAAGACTCCCTGTGGCCTACCTCACAGATACGCAGTATTTT.

The genes are TRBV4-3 and TRBJ2-7; 8 bases match TRBD2. From germline, CDR1 is LGHNA and CDR2 YSLEER. The trim removed 0 bases at V and 2 bases at J, leaving 6 bases unmatched. This CDR3 is built from 16 residues. The CDR3 DNA reads TGCGCCAGCAGCCAAGAAGTCGCAGCGGGAGCCTACGAGCAGTACTTC. Residues: CASSQEVAAGAYEQYF.

This clonotype came up many times. V gene TRBV19 combines with J gene TRBJ1-5; D remains unclear. The V and J ends lost 3 bases and 5 bases respectively, with 11 bases between them. The CDR3 consists of 14 residues. Germline CDR1 LNHDA, CDR2 SQIVND (reference sequence). In DNA form, the CDR3 reads TGTGCCAGTAGTATCGGTAGGATTGATCAGCCCCAGCATTTT. It translates to CASSIGRIDQPQHF.

This clonotype was counted between two and nine times. CDR3 sequence: CASSSRSGGHSNQPQHF. The CDR3 coding sequence is TGCGCCAGCAGCTCAAGATCAGGGGGCCATAGCAATCAGCCCCAGCATTTT. The chain recombines TRBV5-1 with TRBJ1-5, with 8 bases lining up with TRBD1. The CDR3 is made up of 17 amino acids. V shed 3 bases and J 0 bases; nucleotides not matched to a gene: 8. The germline gives CDR1 SGHRS, CDR2 YFSETQ. Looking up the rest from reference TRBV5-1 and TRBJ1-5 gives the full variable domain: KAGVTQTPRYLIKTRGQQVTLSCSPISGHRSVSWYQQTPGQGLQFLFEYFSETQRNKGNFPGRFSGRQFSNSRSEMNVSTLELGDSALYLCASSSRSGGHSNQPQHFGDGTRLSIL.

This clonotype was found many times. An end of the junction does not agree with germline; a read error may underlie this. The V call is TRBV7-7, the J call TRBJ2-1; TRBD2 matches 13 bases. CDR3 size: 15 residues. Germline assignment: CDR1 SSHAT and CDR2 FNYEAQ (reference sequence). CDR3 loop: CASSRGLAGTNEQFF. CDR3 coding DNA: TGTGCTAGCAGCAGGGGACTAGCGGGGACCAATGAGCAGTTCTTC.

V is TRBV12-3 or TRBV12-4 and J is TRBJ2-1, with 10 bases fitting TRBD2. Trimming at V came to 2 bases and at J to 10 bases, leaving 8 bases not matched to a gene. The length of the CDR3 is 15 residues. In DNA, the CDR3 is TGTGCCAGCAGTTTAATAGCGGGGGGTCCCCGGGAGCAGTTCTTC. Protein: CASSLIAGGPREQFF.

The chain combines TRBV28 with TRBJ2-1; 9 bases agree with TRBD1. CDR1 and CDR2 from the germline V gene are MDHEN and SYDVKM. CDR3 size: 14 residues. Trimming cost V 8 bases and J 0 bases; bases outside gene matches: 2. CDR3 bases: TGTGCCAGCCTGACAGGGGGCTCCTACAATGAGCAGTTCTTC. This translates into CASLTGGSYNEQFF.

This clonotype came up many times. The rearrangement links TRBV12-3 or TRBV12-4 to TRBJ1-5; maybe TRBD1 (5 bases). V dropped 3 bases and J dropped 2 bases, with 8 bases sitting between them. The CDR3 runs to 14 residues. CDR3 amino acids: CASSFLGRNQPQHF. The CDR3 DNA follows: TGTGCCAGCAGTTTTCTGGGGCGCAATCAGCCCCAGCATTTT.